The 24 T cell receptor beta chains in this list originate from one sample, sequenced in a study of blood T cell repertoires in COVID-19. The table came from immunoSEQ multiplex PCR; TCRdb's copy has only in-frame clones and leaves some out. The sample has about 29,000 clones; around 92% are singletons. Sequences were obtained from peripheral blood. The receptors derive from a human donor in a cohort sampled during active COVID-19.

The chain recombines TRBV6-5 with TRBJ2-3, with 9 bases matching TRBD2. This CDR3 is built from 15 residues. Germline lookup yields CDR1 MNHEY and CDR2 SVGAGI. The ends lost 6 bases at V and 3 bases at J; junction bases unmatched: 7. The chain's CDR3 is CASRKSGGRTDTQYF. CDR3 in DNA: TGTGCCAGCAGAAAGAGCGGGGGGAGGACAGATACGCAGTATTTT.

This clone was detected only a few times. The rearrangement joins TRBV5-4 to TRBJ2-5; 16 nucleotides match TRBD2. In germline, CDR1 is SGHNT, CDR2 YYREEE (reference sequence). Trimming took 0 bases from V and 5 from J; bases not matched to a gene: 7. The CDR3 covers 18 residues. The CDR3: CASSLGPGLAGGPETQYF. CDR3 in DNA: TGTGCCAGCAGCTTGGGGCCGGGACTAGCGGGGGGGCCGGAGACCCAGTACTTC.

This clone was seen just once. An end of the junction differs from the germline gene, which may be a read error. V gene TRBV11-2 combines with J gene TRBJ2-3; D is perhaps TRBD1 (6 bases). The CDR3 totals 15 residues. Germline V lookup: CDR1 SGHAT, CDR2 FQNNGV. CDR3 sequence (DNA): TGTGCCAGCACCTTACAGGGCTTCGGCACAGATACGCAGTATTTT. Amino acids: CASTLQGFGTDTQYF.

The CDR3: CASSLQGANVLTF. The CDR3 bases are TGTGCCAGCAGTCTCCAGGGGGCCAACGTCCTGACTTTC. This sequence joins TRBV25-1 and TRBJ2-6; D call uncertain. CDR1 MGHDK and CDR2 SYGVNS come from the germline V gene. The CDR3 has 13 amino acids. The V and J ends lost 5 bases and 4 bases respectively, with 6 bases between them.

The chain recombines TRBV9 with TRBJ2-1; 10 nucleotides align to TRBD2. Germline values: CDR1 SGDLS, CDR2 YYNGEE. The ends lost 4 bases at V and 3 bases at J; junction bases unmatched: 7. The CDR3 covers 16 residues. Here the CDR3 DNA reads TGTGCCAGCAGCTCTAGCGGGGGCTTACTCTACAATGAGCAGTTCTTC. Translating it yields CASSSSGGLLYNEQFF.

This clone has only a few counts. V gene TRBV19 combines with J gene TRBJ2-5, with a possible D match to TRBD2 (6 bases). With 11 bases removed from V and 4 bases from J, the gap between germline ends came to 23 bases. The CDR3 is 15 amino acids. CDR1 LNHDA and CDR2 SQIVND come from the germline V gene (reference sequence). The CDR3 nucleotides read TGTGCCGGGGAGGAGATGGGCAGGGCGGCAGAGACCCAGTACTTC. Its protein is CAGEEMGRAAETQYF.

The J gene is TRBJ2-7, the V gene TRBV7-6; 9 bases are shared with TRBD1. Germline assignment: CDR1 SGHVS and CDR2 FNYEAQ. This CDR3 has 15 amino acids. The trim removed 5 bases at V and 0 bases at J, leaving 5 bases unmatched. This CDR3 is CASSPRQGVSYEQYF. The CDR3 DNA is TGTGCCAGCAGCCCTCGACAGGGGGTCTCCTACGAGCAGTACTTC.

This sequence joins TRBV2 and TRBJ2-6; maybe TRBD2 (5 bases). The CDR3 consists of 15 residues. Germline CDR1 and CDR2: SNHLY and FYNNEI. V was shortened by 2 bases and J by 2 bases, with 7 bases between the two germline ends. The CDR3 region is CASSESGTGANVLTF. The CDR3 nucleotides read TGTGCCAGCAGTGAATCGGGGACTGGGGCCAACGTCCTGACTTTC.

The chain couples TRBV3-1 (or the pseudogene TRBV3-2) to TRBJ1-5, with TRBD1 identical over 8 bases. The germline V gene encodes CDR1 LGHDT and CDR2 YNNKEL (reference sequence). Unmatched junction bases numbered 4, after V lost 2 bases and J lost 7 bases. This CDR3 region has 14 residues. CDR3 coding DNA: TGTGCCAGCAGCCAAAACAGGGGGGGACAGCCCCAGCATTTT. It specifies CASSQNRGGQPQHF.

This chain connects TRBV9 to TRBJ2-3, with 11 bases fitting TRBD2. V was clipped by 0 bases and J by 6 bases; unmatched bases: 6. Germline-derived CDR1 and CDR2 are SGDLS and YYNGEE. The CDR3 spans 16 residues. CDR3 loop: CASSVGNSGGADTQYF. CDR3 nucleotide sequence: TGTGCCAGCAGCGTAGGAAATAGCGGGGGGGCCGATACGCAGTATTTT.

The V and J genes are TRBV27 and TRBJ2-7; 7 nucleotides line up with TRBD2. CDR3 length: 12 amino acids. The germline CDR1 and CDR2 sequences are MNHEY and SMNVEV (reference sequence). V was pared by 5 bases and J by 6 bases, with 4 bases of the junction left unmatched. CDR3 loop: CASSPTGGEQYF. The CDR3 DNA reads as TGTGCCAGCAGTCCCACGGGGGGCGAGCAGTACTTC.

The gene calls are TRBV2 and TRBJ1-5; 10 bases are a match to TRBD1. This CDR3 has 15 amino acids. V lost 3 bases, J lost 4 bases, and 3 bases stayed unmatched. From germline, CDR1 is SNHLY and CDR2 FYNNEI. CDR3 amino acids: CASSDLGQGNQPQHF. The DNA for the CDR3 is TGTGCCAGCAGTGACTTGGGACAGGGGAATCAGCCCCAGCATTTT.

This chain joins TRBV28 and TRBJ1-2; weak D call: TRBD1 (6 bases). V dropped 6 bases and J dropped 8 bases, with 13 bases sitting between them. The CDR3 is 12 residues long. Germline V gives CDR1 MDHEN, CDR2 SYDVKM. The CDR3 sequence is CASRDTGFGYTF. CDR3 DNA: TGTGCCAGCAGGGATACAGGGTTCGGCTACACCTTC.

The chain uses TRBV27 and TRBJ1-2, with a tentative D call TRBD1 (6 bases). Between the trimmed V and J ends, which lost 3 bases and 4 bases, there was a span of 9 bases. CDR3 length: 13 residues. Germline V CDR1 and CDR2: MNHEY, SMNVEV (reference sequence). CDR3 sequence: CASSFTGSYGYTF. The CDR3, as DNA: TGTGCCAGCAGTTTCACAGGGTCCTATGGCTACACCTTC.

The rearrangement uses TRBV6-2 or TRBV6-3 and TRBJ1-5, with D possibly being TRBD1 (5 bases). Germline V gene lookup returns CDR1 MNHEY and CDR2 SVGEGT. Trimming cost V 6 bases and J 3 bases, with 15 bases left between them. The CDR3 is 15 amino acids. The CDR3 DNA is TGTGCCAGCAGCCTAATGGGGGGATCCAATCAGCCCCAGCATTTT. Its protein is CASSLMGGSNQPQHF.

CDR3: CASSLAGTGVNGYTF. The CDR3 DNA reads as TGTGCCAGCAGCTTAGCGGGGACAGGGGTAAATGGCTACACCTTC. The J gene is TRBJ1-2, the V gene TRBV7-9; 10 bases map to TRBD1. CDR3 length equals 15 residues. The V and J ends lost 0 bases and 6 bases, in that order; junction bases with no gene match: 4. CDR1 and CDR2 (germline): SEHNR, FQNEAQ (reference sequence). The variable domain in full, completed from reference TRBV7-9 and TRBJ1-2, reads DTGVSQNPRHKITKRGQNVTFRCDPISEHNRLYWYRQTLGQGPEFLTYFQNEAQLEKSRLLSDRFSAERPKGSFSTLEIQRTEQGDSAMYLCASSLAGTGVNGYTFGSGTRLTVV.

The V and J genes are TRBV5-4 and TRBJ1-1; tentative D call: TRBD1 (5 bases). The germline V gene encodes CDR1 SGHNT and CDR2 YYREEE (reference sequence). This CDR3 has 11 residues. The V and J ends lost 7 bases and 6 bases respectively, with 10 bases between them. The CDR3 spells CASGRGSEAFF. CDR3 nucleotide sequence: TGTGCCAGCGGGCGGGGCTCTGAAGCTTTCTTT.

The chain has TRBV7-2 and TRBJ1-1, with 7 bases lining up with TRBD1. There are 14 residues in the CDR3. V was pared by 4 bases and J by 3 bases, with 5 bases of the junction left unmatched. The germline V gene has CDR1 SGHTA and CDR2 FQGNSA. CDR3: CASSSAGGDTEAFF. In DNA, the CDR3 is TGTGCCAGCAGCTCCGCAGGGGGAGACACTGAAGCTTTCTTT.

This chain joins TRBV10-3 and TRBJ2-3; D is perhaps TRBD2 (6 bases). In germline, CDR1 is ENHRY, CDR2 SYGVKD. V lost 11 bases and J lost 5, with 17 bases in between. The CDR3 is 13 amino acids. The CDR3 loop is CAVDTGVGDTQYF. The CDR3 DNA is TGTGCCGTGGACACGGGGGTAGGAGATACGCAGTATTTT.

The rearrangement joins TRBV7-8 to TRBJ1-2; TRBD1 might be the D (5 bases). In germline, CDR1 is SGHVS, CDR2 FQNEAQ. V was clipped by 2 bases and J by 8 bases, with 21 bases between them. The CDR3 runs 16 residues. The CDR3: CASSLRYTGSDRGYTF. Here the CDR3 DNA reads TGTGCCAGCAGCTTACGGTATACAGGTTCAGACAGAGGCTACACCTTC. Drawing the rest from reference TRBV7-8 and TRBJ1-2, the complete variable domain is GAGVSQSPRYKVAKRGQDVALRCDPISGHVSLFWYQQALGQGPEFLTYFQNEAQLDKSGLPSDRFFAERPEGSVSTLKIQRTQQEDSAVYLCASSLRYTGSDRGYTFGSGTRLTVV.

The CDR3 DNA reads TGTGCCAGCAGCCGGACACAGGCTTCAGCCAAAAACATTCAGTACTTC. Translated, it gives CASSRTQASAKNIQYF. This sequence joins TRBV2 and TRBJ2-4; a weak D match, TRBD1 (5 bases). Germline V CDR1 and CDR2: SNHLY, FYNNEI. The length of the CDR3 is 16 residues. V was clipped by 6 bases and J by 0 bases, with 15 bases between them.

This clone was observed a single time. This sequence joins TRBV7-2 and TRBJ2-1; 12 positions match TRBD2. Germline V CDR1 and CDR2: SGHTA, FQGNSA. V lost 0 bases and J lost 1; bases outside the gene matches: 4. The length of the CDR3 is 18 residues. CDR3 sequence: CASSLAASGGVSYNEQFF. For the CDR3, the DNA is TGTGCCAGCAGCTTAGCCGCTAGCGGGGGGGTATCCTACAATGAGCAGTTCTTC.

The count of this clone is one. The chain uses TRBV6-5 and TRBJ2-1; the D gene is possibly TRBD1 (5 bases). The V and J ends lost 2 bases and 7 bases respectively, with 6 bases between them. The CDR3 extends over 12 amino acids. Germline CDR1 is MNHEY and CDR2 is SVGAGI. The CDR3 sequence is CASSYKGNEQFF. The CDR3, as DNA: TGTGCCAGCAGTTACAAGGGGAATGAGCAGTTCTTC.

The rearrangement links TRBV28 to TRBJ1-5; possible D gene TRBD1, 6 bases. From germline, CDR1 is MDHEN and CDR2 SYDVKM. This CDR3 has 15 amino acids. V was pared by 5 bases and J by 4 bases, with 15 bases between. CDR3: CASSPQDRRNQPQHF. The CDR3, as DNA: TGTGCCAGCAGTCCGCAGGACAGAAGGAATCAGCCCCAGCATTTT. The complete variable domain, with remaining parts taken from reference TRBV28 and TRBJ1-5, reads DVKVTQSSRYLVKRTGEKVFLECVQDMDHENMFWYRQDPGLGLRLIYFSYDVKMKEKGDIPEGYSVSREKKERFSLILESASTNQTSMYLCASSPQDRRNQPQHFGDGTRLSIL.